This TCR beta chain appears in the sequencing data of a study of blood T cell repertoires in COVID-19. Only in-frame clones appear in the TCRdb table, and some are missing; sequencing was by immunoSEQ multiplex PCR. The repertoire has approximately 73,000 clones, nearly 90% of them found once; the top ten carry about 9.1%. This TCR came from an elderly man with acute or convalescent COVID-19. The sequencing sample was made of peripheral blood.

The CDR3 nucleotides are TGTGCCAGCAGCTTAGGGGGGGAGCCGGCAGAGACCCAGTACTTC. Translating gives CASSLGGEPAETQYF. The gene calls are TRBV7-2 and TRBJ2-5, with D tentatively TRBD2 (6 bases). Germline CDR1 and CDR2: SGHTA and FQGNSA. V was trimmed by 1 base and J by 4 bases, leaving 13 bases between them. There are 15 residues in the CDR3.